This is a list of T cell receptor beta chains from one sample in a study of PD-1 blockade in classical Hodgkin lymphoma. Assay: immunoSEQ multiplex PCR; the TCRdb copy retains only in-frame clones and omits some. The sample lists 20,000 or so clones, 80% to 90% occurring once. The sequenced sample was peripheral blood mononuclear cells (PBMCs), obtained before the fourth cycle of nivolumab. Source of these receptors: a human donor with classical Hodgkin lymphoma. The conserved cysteine and the conserved F or W are not part of the CDR3 here. The D gene is left open where the match is weak.

>NA|TRBV30|TRBJ2-7
AWERVPYEQY
>NA|TRBV7-9|TRBJ1-2
ASSLGDGYT
>TRBD2|TRBV7-8|TRBJ2-7
ASSLGAGGISYEQY
>NA|TRBV19|TRBJ1-1
ASSILLGNTEAF
>NA|TRBV18|TRBJ1-1
ASSPTSINTAAF
>NA|TRBV7-8|TRBJ2-1
ASSLKWATEQF
>TRBD1|TRBV27|TRBJ1-1
ASSYPRPGDRAQHFEAF
>NA|TRBV11-2|TRBJ2-7
ASSLAAPYEQY
>NA|TRBV28|TRBJ1-3
ASSSHSGNTIY
>TRBD1|TRBV7-9|TRBJ1-6
ASSFGDSAHSPLH
>NA|TRBV4-2|TRBJ1-1
ASSQRGNSLNTEAF
>TRBD2|TRBV12-5|TRBJ2-1
ASGLGLAGGSEQF
>TRBD1|TRBV29-1|TRBJ2-5
SVEDEPGQSQETQY
>NA|TRBV27|TRBJ2-2
ASSRTGFNTGELF
>TRBD1|TRBV7-8|TRBJ2-1
ASSKDRAAEQF
>NA|TRBV2|TRBJ2-5
AGAESKYQETQY
>TRBD2|TRBV12-5|TRBJ2-1
ASGPGDQWLSGRAYNEQF
>NA|TRBV7-8|TRBJ2-7
ASSLEYSTTYEQY
>NA|TRBV4-3|TRBJ1-5
ASSQDRRGGNQPQH
>NA|TRBV12-5|TRBJ2-7
ASGLVLTAKSGEQY
>NA|TRBV9|TRBJ2-1
ASSLLGPSSYNEQF
>NA|TRBV5-1|TRBJ2-1
ASNPGLISYNEQF
>NA|TRBV14|TRBJ2-1
ASSPGGRQF
>NA|TRBV30|TRBJ1-3
AWSVGISSGNTIY
>NA|TRBV9|TRBJ1-3
ASSAQTSGNTIY
>NA|TRBV7-2|TRBJ2-7
ASSSSMTGPLH
>NA|TRBV19|TRBJ1-1
ASFQQEAF
>NA|TRBV29-1|TRBJ1-1
SAEPEAF
>TRBD2|TRBV25-1|TRBJ2-3
ASSDFVSGTTDTQY
>NA|TRBV7-2|TRBJ1-1
ASSRAARSTEAF
>NA|TRBV6-5|TRBJ2-2
ASSMGHFTGELF
>NA|TRBV6-6|TRBJ1-2
ASSYSSTDLSGYT